Listed below are T cell receptor beta chains from one sample, sequenced in a study of cytomegalovirus exposure and HLA in healthy donors. Here immunoSEQ multiplex PCR was the method, and the copy in TCRdb shows in-frame clones only, minus some. The sample gives roughly 250,000 clones, about 80% of which show up once; around 0.33% is in the top ten. Specimen: PBMCs. The receptors stem from a girl aged 2-10 years in good health and CMV-seronegative. CDR3s include the opening cysteine and the closing phenylalanine or tryptophan. The D gene is left open where the match is weak. Clone size appears in some rows only: once, few, many, or a class for an expanded clone.

CDR3 DNA	CDR3 protein	V gene	clone size	J gene	CDR3 length	D gene
TGCAGCCTCTTTCCGGGACAGGGGGCCGATGAGCAGTTCTTC	CSLFPGQGADEQFF	TRBV29-1	NA	TRBJ2-1	14	TRBD1
TGTGCCAGCAGCTTAGTCCCAGGGGACGGTCAGCCCCAGCATTTT	CASSLVPGDGQPQHF	TRBV7-9	NA	TRBJ1-5	15	NA
TGTGCCAGCAGTTACTTGGGGGGGAGCACTGAAGCTTTCTTT	CASSYLGGSTEAFF	TRBV6-5	NA	TRBJ1-1	14	NA
TGTGCCAGCAGCCTGGGCGCGACAGGGAAGGGTGGCTACACCTTC	CASSLGATGKGGYTF	TRBV9	once	TRBJ1-2	15	TRBD1
TGTGCCAGCAGCTCCTTAACAGGGTTGGGTGAGCAGTTCTTC	CASSSLTGLGEQFF	TRBV7-6	NA	TRBJ2-1	14	NA
TGCGCCAGCAGCCCCACAGGGGATACGCAGTATTTT	CASSPTGDTQYF	TRBV5-1	NA	TRBJ2-3	12	NA
TGTGCCAGCAGTTCACCGGGGGTTAGTTACGAGCAGTACTTC	CASSSPGVSYEQYF	TRBV28	NA	TRBJ2-7	14	NA
TGTGCCAGCTCACGGGACAGGGGCACCAATCAGCCCCAGCATTTT	CASSRDRGTNQPQHF	TRBV18	NA	TRBJ1-5	15	TRBD1
TGTGCCTGGGGGCAGGGGGGCATAAATCAGCCCCAGCATTTT	CAWGQGGINQPQHF	TRBV30	NA	TRBJ1-5	14	TRBD1
TGTGCCAGCAACAACAGGGCCTCCTACAATGAGCAGTTCTTC	CASNNRASYNEQFF	TRBV5-4	NA	TRBJ2-1	14	NA
TGTGCCAGCAGACCGACTAGCGGGGGGTCCCATGAGCAGTTCTTC	CASRPTSGGSHEQFF	TRBV6-4	NA	TRBJ2-1	15	TRBD2
TGTGCTAGTGGTTTGGGCCCTAGACTAGCTGGTGATACGCAGTATTTT	CASGLGPRLAGDTQYF	TRBV12-5	NA	TRBJ2-3	16	TRBD2
TGTGCCAGCAGCTTAACGGGGTTAGCGGAAGGGCCATCATACAATGAGCAGTTCTTC	CASSLTGLAEGPSYNEQFF	TRBV7-3	NA	TRBJ2-1	19	NA
TGTGCCAGCAGGGGAGATTATAGCAATCAGCCCCAGCATTTT	CASRGDYSNQPQHF	TRBV2	NA	TRBJ1-5	14	NA
TGTGCCAGCAGCAGGGCCCGGACAGGGTGCGAAAAACTGTTTTTT	CASSRARTGCEKLFF	TRBV21-1	NA	TRBJ1-4	15	NA
TGTGCCAGTAGTACCCGCGGGGCATGGGATGGCTACACCTTC	CASSTRGAWDGYTF	TRBV19	few	TRBJ1-2	14	NA
TGTGCCAGCAGCGGGGACAGTTACAATGAGCAGTTCTTC	CASSGDSYNEQFF	TRBV11-3	NA	TRBJ2-1	13	TRBD1
TGCGCCAGCAGTCGGCTGGGACACGCAAACACTGAAGCTTTCTTT	CASSRLGHANTEAFF	TRBV4-1	NA	TRBJ1-1	15	NA
TGTGCCAGCAGTTACTCGGGGACAGGTGGAAACACCATATATTTT	CASSYSGTGGNTIYF	TRBV6-5	NA	TRBJ1-3	15	TRBD1
TGCGCCAGCAGCTTGGCCGAGGGGGCCGTTGAGACCCAGTACTTC	CASSLAEGAVETQYF	TRBV5-1	once	TRBJ2-5	15	TRBD1
TGTGCCAGCAGTGAATATGGGCGGGCGGAAGAGACCCAGTACTTC	CASSEYGRAEETQYF	TRBV25-1	NA	TRBJ2-5	15	NA
TGTGCCAGCAGCAGCGGGATCTCGGCGAAATTAAACCTCCAAGAGACCCAGTACTTC	CASSSGISAKLNLQETQYF	TRBV2	NA	TRBJ2-5	19	TRBD2
TGTGCCTGGAGACGAGGGGAGGACCAGCCCCAGCATTTT	CAWRRGEDQPQHF	TRBV30	NA	TRBJ1-5	13	NA
TGTGCCAGCAGTTACCGGGACAGTAGCACAGATACGCAGTATTTT	CASSYRDSSTDTQYF	TRBV6-5	NA	TRBJ2-3	15	TRBD1
TGTTCCAGCAGCTCCCGAGAACAGGTGCCAGGCGTGGGAGCTTTCTTT	CSSSSREQVPGVGAFF	TRBV7-9	NA	TRBJ1-1	16	NA
TGCGCCAGCTCGACTATGGGACAGGGATCAGATACGCAGTATTTT	CASSTMGQGSDTQYF	TRBV5-1	NA	TRBJ2-3	15	TRBD1
TGTGCCAGCAAGTGGGGAGGGAAAAAACAGCCCCAGCATTTT	CASKWGGKKQPQHF	TRBV28	NA	TRBJ1-5	14	NA
TGTGCCAGCAGTTCCCCCGGGACTAGCTACGAGCAGTACTTC	CASSSPGTSYEQYF	TRBV11-2	NA	TRBJ2-7	14	TRBD2
TGTGCCATCAGTGAGGCGGGAACCGGACAGGGTCTTGTAGCCTATGGCTACACCTTC	CAISEAGTGQGLVAYGYTF	TRBV10-3	NA	TRBJ1-2	19	TRBD1
TGTGCCAGCAGCTTAGCGGGGGACTATGGGCAGTTCTTC	CASSLAGDYGQFF	TRBV7-6	NA	TRBJ2-1	13	TRBD2
TGTGCCAGCCGCCGGACAGGCCAAGAGACCCAGTACTTC	CASRRTGQETQYF	TRBV18	NA	TRBJ2-5	13	TRBD1
TGTGCCACCAGCGGGACTAGCGGGAGCTCCTACAATGAGCAGTTCTTC	CATSGTSGSSYNEQFF	TRBV15	NA	TRBJ2-1	16	TRBD2
TGTGCCAGCAGCCGGGAGGACCAACCGTACAATGAGCAGTTCTTC	CASSREDQPYNEQFF	TRBV4-2	NA	TRBJ2-1	15	NA
TGTGCCAGCACCTCTAGAGGGCCGATCTACAATGAGCAGTTCTTC	CASTSRGPIYNEQFF	TRBV28	NA	TRBJ2-1	15	NA
TGTGCCAGCAGTCGCCGACAGGGGAACACTGAAGCTTTCTTT	CASSRRQGNTEAFF	TRBV6-5	once	TRBJ1-1	14	TRBD1
TGTGCCAGCAGTGAATTAAAAGGGACAGGGATTGAAAAACTGTTTTTT	CASSELKGTGIEKLFF	TRBV6-1	NA	TRBJ1-4	16	TRBD1
TGTGCCAGCACACGAACAGGGAGCACTGAAGCTTTCTTT	CASTRTGSTEAFF	TRBV6-5	NA	TRBJ1-1	13	NA
TGTGCCAGCAGCCCGCGGGCTAGCGGGAGGTACGAGCAGTACTTC	CASSPRASGRYEQYF	TRBV9	NA	TRBJ2-7	15	TRBD2
TGTGCCAGCGGGGACAGTTACAATGAGCAGTTCTTC	CASGDSYNEQFF	TRBV28	NA	TRBJ2-1	12	TRBD1
TGTGCCAGCAGCGCGCAGACAGGCTCTGGAAACACCATATATTTT	CASSAQTGSGNTIYF	TRBV7-2	NA	TRBJ1-3	15	NA
TGTGCCAGCAGCCGAGGAGGGACAGGGCGAGTGGGGGAGACCCAGTACTTC	CASSRGGTGRVGETQYF	TRBV28	NA	TRBJ2-5	17	TRBD1
TGTGCCAGCAGTCGGACAGGGTTTTCCGAGCAGTACTTC	CASSRTGFSEQYF	TRBV28	NA	TRBJ2-7	13	TRBD1
TGTGCCAGCAGAGCCGGACAGGGGCCCACCTACGAGCAGTACTTC	CASRAGQGPTYEQYF	TRBV21-1	NA	TRBJ2-7	15	NA
TGTGCCAGCTCACCGGGACAGAGCGGGACTAGATTTGTTTACGAGCAGTACTTC	CASSPGQSGTRFVYEQYF	TRBV18	NA	TRBJ2-7	18	NA
TGTGCCAGCAGTTCTGGCCGGGACAGGGAGGAGACCCAGTACTTC	CASSSGRDREETQYF	TRBV7-9	NA	TRBJ2-5	15	TRBD1
TGTGCCAGCTCACCGGTCAGGGGGAACGAGCAGTACTTC	CASSPVRGNEQYF	TRBV18	few	TRBJ2-7	13	TRBD1
TGTGCTAGTGGTTTGGTAGTGGCATCGGGTCAGCCCCAGCATTTT	CASGLVVASGQPQHF	TRBV12-5	NA	TRBJ1-5	15	NA
TGTGCCAGCAGCCCGAGACAGGGGTTTCGCACAGATACGCAGTATTTT	CASSPRQGFRTDTQYF	TRBV5-8	few	TRBJ2-3	16	TRBD1
TGTGCCAGCAGCTCGTGGACTAGCGGGAAGTACGAGCAGTACTTC	CASSSWTSGKYEQYF	TRBV11-3	NA	TRBJ2-7	15	TRBD2
TGTGCCAGCAATTACAGGGAAAACACTGAAGCTTTCTTT	CASNYRENTEAFF	TRBV27	once	TRBJ1-1	13	NA
TGTGCCAGCAGCTTACCGCGGGAGGGCCGGATAAACAATGAGCAGTTCTTC	CASSLPREGRINNEQFF	TRBV7-3	NA	TRBJ2-1	17	TRBD2
TGCGCCAGCAGCTTGGACGTCGGGTCGACTAATGAAAAACTGTTTTTT	CASSLDVGSTNEKLFF	TRBV5-1	few	TRBJ1-4	16	NA
TGCGCCAGCAGCTTGGGCGGGGATACGCAGTATTTT	CASSLGGDTQYF	TRBV5-1	NA	TRBJ2-3	12	NA